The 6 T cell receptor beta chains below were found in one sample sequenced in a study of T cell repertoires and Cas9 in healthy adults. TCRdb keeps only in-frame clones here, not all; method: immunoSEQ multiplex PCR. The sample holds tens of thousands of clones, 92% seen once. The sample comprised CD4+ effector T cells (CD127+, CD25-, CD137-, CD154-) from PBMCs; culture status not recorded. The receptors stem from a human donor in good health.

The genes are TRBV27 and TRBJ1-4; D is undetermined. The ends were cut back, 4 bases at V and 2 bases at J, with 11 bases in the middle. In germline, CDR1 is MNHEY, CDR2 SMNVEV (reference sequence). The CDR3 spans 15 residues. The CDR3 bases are TGTGCCAGCAGTTCCCCTAGCGAGACTAATGAAAAACTGTTTTTT. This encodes CASSSPSETNEKLFF.

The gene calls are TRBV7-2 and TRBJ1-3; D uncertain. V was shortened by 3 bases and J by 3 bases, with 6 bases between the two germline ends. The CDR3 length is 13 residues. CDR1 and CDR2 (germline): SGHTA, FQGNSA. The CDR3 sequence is CASSLSDGNTIYF. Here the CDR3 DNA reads TGTGCCAGCAGCTTGTCGGATGGAAACACCATATATTTT.

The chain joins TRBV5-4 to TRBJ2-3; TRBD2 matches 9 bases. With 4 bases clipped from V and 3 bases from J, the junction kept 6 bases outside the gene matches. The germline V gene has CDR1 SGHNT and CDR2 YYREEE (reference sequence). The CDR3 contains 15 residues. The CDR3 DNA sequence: TGTGCCAGCAGCCCCCTGACTAGCGGTACAGATACGCAGTATTTT. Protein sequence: CASSPLTSGTDTQYF.

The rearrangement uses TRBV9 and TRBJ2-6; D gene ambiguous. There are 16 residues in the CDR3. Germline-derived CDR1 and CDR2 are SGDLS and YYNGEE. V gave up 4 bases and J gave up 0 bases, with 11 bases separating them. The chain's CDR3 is CASSPTMISGANVLTF. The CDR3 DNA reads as TGTGCCAGCAGCCCTACGATGATCTCTGGGGCCAACGTCCTGACTTTC.

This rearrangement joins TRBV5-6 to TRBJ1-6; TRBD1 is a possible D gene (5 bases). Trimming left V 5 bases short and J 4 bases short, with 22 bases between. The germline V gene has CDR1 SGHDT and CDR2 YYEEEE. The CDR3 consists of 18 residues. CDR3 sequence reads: CASSYAIAGVRYNSPLHF. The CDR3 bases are TGTGCCAGCAGTTATGCGATTGCGGGGGTCCGATATAATTCACCCCTCCACTTT.

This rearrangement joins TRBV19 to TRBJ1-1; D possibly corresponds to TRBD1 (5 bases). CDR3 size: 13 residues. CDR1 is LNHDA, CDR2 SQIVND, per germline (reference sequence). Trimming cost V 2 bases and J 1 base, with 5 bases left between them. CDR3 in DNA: TGTGCCAGTAGTATACAGGGGAACACTGAAGCTTTCTTT. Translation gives CASSIQGNTEAFF. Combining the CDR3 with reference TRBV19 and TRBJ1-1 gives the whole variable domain DGGITQSPKYLFRKEGQNVTLSCEQNLNHDAMYWYRQDPGQGLRLIYYSQIVNDFQKGDIAEGYSVSREKKESFPLTVTSAQKNPTAFYLCASSIQGNTEAFFGQGTRLTVV.